This T cell receptor beta chain is from a study of control samples from healthy donors and cancer patients. Produced via immunoSEQ multiplex PCR; TCRdb's table is partial and in-frame only. Of roughly 45,000 clones listed, just over 90% are singletons. This CDR3 contains 11 residues. In germline, CDR1 is DFQATT, CDR2 SNEGSKA (reference sequence). V shed 4 bases and J shed 5 bases, with 8 bases lying between them. The material sequenced was PBMCs. This chain links TRBV20-1 with TRBJ1-1, with D maybe TRBD1 (5 bases). The sequence derives from a man between 25 and 39 years old with colorectal cancer. CDR3 DNA sequence: TGCAGTGCTACCGGGGCTACTGAAGCTTTCTTT. This codes for CSATGATEAFF.